One and the same sample provided the 29 T cell receptor beta chains below, sequenced in a study of cytomegalovirus exposure and HLA in healthy donors. The PCR contained 60 Vbeta and 13 Jbeta primers. Clones were read by immunoSEQ multiplex PCR, and TCRdb kept only the in-frame ones, dropping some. The repertoire consists of approximately 150,000 clones, with roughly 70% occurring once and the leading ten covering less than 11%. The sequenced sample was PBMCs. The receptors stem from a man aged 30-40 years in good health and CMV-seropositive.

The chain links TRBV15 to TRBJ2-7; D possibly corresponds to TRBD2 (5 bases). V shed 0 bases and J shed 6 bases, with 9 bases lying between them. The CDR3 contains 13 residues. Germline CDR1 is LNHNV and CDR2 is YYDKDF (reference sequence). This CDR3 reads CATSRDPGSEQYF. CDR3 sequence (DNA): TGTGCCACCAGCAGAGATCCGGGGTCCGAGCAGTACTTC. Drawing the rest from reference TRBV15 and TRBJ2-7, the complete variable domain is DAMVIQNPRYQVTQFGKPVTLSCSQTLNHNVMYWYQQKSSQAPKLLFHYYDKDFNNEADTPDNFQSRRPNTSFCFLDIRSPGLGDTAMYLCATSRDPGSEQYFGPGTRLTVT.

The CDR3 protein is CASSLGTGNYGYTF. The CDR3 nucleotides are TGTGCCAGCAGTTTAGGGACAGGGAACTATGGCTACACCTTC. This chain joins TRBV28 and TRBJ1-2; TRBD1 matches 9 bases. The CDR3 spans 14 residues. Germline CDR1 reads MDHEN; CDR2 reads SYDVKM. V lost 2 bases, J lost 2 bases, and 0 bases stayed unmatched.

The chain carries TRBV4-1 and TRBJ2-7; the match to TRBD2 covers 9 bases. The CDR3 covers 16 residues. The germline V gene encodes CDR1 MGHRA and CDR2 YSYEKL. J lost 2 bases, V lost 4 bases, and 9 bases had no gene match. DNA for the CDR3: TGCGCCAGCAGCCCTTACCTAGCGGGGCTTGCCTACGAGCAGTACTTC. Encoded protein: CASSPYLAGLAYEQYF.

The chain joins TRBV28 to TRBJ1-1; 7 nucleotides agree with TRBD1. Trimming took 7 bases from V and 3 from J; bases not matched to a gene: 8. Germline CDR1 MDHEN, CDR2 SYDVKM. The CDR3 is 14 amino acids. The CDR3 bases are TGTGCCAGCACACAGGGGTATGGGGACACTGAAGCTTTCTTT. This gives the protein CASTQGYGDTEAFF.

The V call is TRBV10-3, the J call TRBJ1-4; a possible D gene is TRBD1 (6 bases). The CDR3 covers 16 residues. Germline V gene data show CDR1 as ENHRY and CDR2 as SYGVKD. V was trimmed by 11 bases and J by 5 bases, leaving 24 bases between them. The CDR3 bases are TGTGCCGCCGGGATTCGGCGGAGTAGGGGGAATGAAAAACTGTTTTTT. Protein: CAAGIRRSRGNEKLFF.

The rearrangement links TRBV27 to TRBJ2-7, with 7 bases aligning to TRBD2. Trimming took 5 bases from V and 5 from J; bases not matched to a gene: 15. Looked up from germline, CDR1 is MNHEY and CDR2 is SMNVEV (reference sequence). The CDR3 has 16 amino acids. The CDR3 reads CASSGDLTGGIHEQYF. The CDR3 DNA reads as TGTGCCAGCAGTGGGGATTTAACGGGAGGTATACACGAGCAGTACTTC.

The chain has TRBV6-6 and TRBJ2-7; 10 bases line up with TRBD2. Trimming removed 6 bases from V and 3 bases from J; junction bases left unmatched: 2. CDR3 length: 13 amino acids. Germline CDR1 MNHNY, CDR2 SVGAGI (reference sequence). CDR3 in DNA: TGTGCCAGCAGAGGACTAGCGGTCTACGAGCAGTACTTC. The encoded protein is CASRGLAVYEQYF.

The V gene is TRBV7-2, the J gene TRBJ1-4; TRBD1 aligns across 8 bases. The CDR3 extends over 15 amino acids. V trimming: 3 bases; J trimming: 10 bases; junction bases outside the gene matches: 10. Germline CDR1 and CDR2: SGHTA and FQGNSA. The CDR3 DNA reads TGTGCCAGCAGCTTCGGACAGGGTCTGACCGTAAAACTGTTTTTT. Protein sequence: CASSFGQGLTVKLFF.

The chain uses TRBV4-2 and TRBJ2-5; 8 nucleotides agree with TRBD2. With the DNA end fitting TRBJ2-7 better, the J assignment may be wrong. Germline CDR1 is LGHNA and CDR2 is YNFKEQ. The CDR3 runs 15 residues. The CDR3 bases are TGTGCCAGCAGCCAACAGCGGGAGAACCTCTACGAGCAGTACTTC. Its protein is CASSQQRENLYEQYF.

The chain joins TRBV19 to TRBJ2-7, with 12 bases fitting TRBD1. This CDR3 is 18 amino acids long. The V gene's germline CDR1 is LNHDA and CDR2 SQIVND (reference sequence). V was pared by 5 bases and J by 3 bases, with 14 bases of the junction left unmatched. CDR3 sequence reads: CASSRSGTGGPLIYEQYF. CDR3 nucleotide sequence: TGTGCCAGTAGTCGTTCCGGGACAGGGGGCCCGCTAATCTACGAGCAGTACTTC.

The gene calls are TRBV18 and TRBJ2-7; 10 nucleotides agree with TRBD1. The V segment lost 3 bases and the J segment 7 bases; nucleotides outside the gene matches: 6. This CDR3 is 14 amino acids long. Germline CDR1 is KGHSH and CDR2 is LQKENI. The CDR3 sequence: CASSPGTGAEEQYF. The CDR3 DNA sequence: TGTGCCAGCTCACCCGGGACAGGGGCCGAGGAGCAGTACTTC.

V gene TRBV29-1 combines with J gene TRBJ1-6; D is perhaps TRBD1 (5 bases). Trimming cost V 6 bases and J 2 bases, with 8 bases left between them. The CDR3 is 13 residues long. Germline assignment: CDR1 SQVTM and CDR2 ANQGSEA. CDR3 sequence: CSVTDTYNSPLHF. DNA of the CDR3: TGCAGCGTGACAGATACCTATAATTCACCCCTCCACTTT.

V usage is TRBV7-3 and J usage is TRBJ2-2; 8 positions agree with TRBD2. CDR1 SGHTA and CDR2 FQGTGA come from the germline V gene. CDR3 length equals 16 residues. With V trimmed by 5 bases and J by 1 base, 6 bases remained unmatched. Here the CDR3 DNA reads TGTGCCAGCAGCAGCGGACTAGCTCGGAACACCGGGGAGCTGTTTTTT. The encoded protein is CASSSGLARNTGELFF.

The rearrangement uses TRBV25-1 and TRBJ2-1; D not certain. The CDR3 has 11 amino acids. The V gene's germline CDR1 is MGHDK and CDR2 SYGVNS. Trimming left V 10 bases short and J 7 bases short, with 11 bases between. The DNA of the CDR3 is TGTGCCACCAGGCTGGAGAATGAGCAGTTCTTC. Translated, it gives CATRLENEQFF.

The chain joins TRBV28 to TRBJ1-1; 7 bases fit TRBD1. There are 13 residues in the CDR3. Per the germline V gene, CDR1 is MDHEN and CDR2 is SYDVKM. The V segment lost 5 bases and the J segment 8 bases; nucleotides outside the gene matches: 8. CDR3 nucleotide sequence: TGTGCCAGCAGTACCGCCGGGACAGCGGAAGCTTTCTTT. As protein: CASSTAGTAEAFF.

The chain is built from TRBV30 and TRBJ2-7, with no clear D. Germline assignment: CDR1 GTSNPN and CDR2 SVGIG (reference sequence). V was clipped by 4 bases and J by 4 bases, with 17 bases between them. The CDR3 sequence is 14 residues long. This CDR3 is CAWNARRNPYEQYF. CDR3 DNA: TGTGCCTGGAACGCGCGGAGAAACCCTTACGAGCAGTACTTC.

V and J are TRBV9 and TRBJ2-1; D perhaps matches TRBD2 (5 bases). Per the germline V gene, CDR1 is SGDLS and CDR2 is YYNGEE. Trimming left V 3 bases short and J 7 bases short, with 20 bases between. The CDR3 has 16 residues. The CDR3: CASSEWETRERNEQFF. The CDR3 DNA reads as TGTGCCAGCAGCGAGTGGGAGACGAGAGAGCGTAATGAGCAGTTCTTC.

The CDR3 loop is CASSHRTLMDTEAFF. The CDR3 nucleotides are TGCGCCAGCAGCCATCGGACTTTGATGGACACTGAAGCTTTCTTT. J is TRBJ1-1 and V is TRBV4-1; D unresolved. There are 15 residues in the CDR3. Germline V gene sequence: CDR1 MGHRA, CDR2 YSYEKL. V lost 3 bases and J 3 bases, leaving 14 bases between the germline ends.

The chain has TRBV6-1 and TRBJ2-7, with D maybe TRBD2 (5 bases). Germline V gene lookup returns CDR1 MNHNS and CDR2 SASEGT. The CDR3 loop spans 12 amino acids. The CDR3 spells CARRLVEYEQYF. For the CDR3, the DNA is TGTGCTAGGAGGCTTGTGGAGTACGAGCAGTACTTC.

This clone was counted only a few times. The chain combines TRBV7-9 with TRBJ2-5; 11 bases are a match to TRBD2. The CDR3 has 15 amino acids. V lost 4 bases, J lost 5 bases, and 6 bases stayed unmatched. Germline V gives CDR1 SEHNR, CDR2 FQNEAQ (reference sequence). The CDR3 region is CASSSLAGGLETQYF. DNA for the CDR3: TGTGCCAGCAGCTCGCTAGCGGGAGGTTTGGAGACCCAGTACTTC.

The chain employs TRBV16 and TRBJ1-2; TRBD1 matches at 8 bases. CDR3 length: 16 residues. Trimming cost V 0 bases and J 7 bases; bases outside gene matches: 10. CDR1 KGHSY and CDR2 FQNENV come from the germline V gene. The CDR3 loop reads CASSQSRGQGAGGYTF. The CDR3 region has the DNA TGTGCCAGCAGCCAATCACGCGGTCAGGGGGCCGGTGGCTACACCTTC.

The chain joins TRBV12-2 to TRBJ2-3; the D call of TRBD2 is as the table states it, not checked on the DNA. TRBV12-2 is classified as a pseudogene. This CDR3 region has 14 residues. In DNA form, the CDR3 reads TGTGCAAGTCGCTCCCCCCCTAGCACAGATACGCAGTATTTT. It translates to CASRSPPSTDTQYF.

This sequence joins TRBV5-1 and TRBJ2-7, with D tentatively TRBD1 (6 bases). This CDR3 contains 15 residues. V was shortened by 7 bases and J by 3 bases, with 20 bases between the two germline ends. In germline, CDR1 is SGHRS, CDR2 YFSETQ. The CDR3 sequence: CASEPGQGPIYEQYF. In DNA, the CDR3 is TGCGCCAGCGAGCCCGGGCAGGGGCCGATCTACGAGCAGTACTTC.

The V call is TRBV11-3, the J call TRBJ2-1; 9 positions match TRBD2. The germline V gene encodes CDR1 SGHNT and CDR2 YENEEA. The J segment lost 7 bases and the V segment lost 2 bases, leaving 6 bases of the junction unmatched. The CDR3 contains 15 residues. The CDR3 region is CASSLLAGPYNEQFF. DNA for the CDR3: TGTGCCAGCAGCTTACTAGCGGGACCTTATAATGAGCAGTTCTTC.

This clone was counted a few times. The chain joins TRBV5-1 to TRBJ2-7; D perhaps matches TRBD1 (5 bases). Germline loops: CDR1 SGHRS, CDR2 YFSETQ. V was shortened by 9 bases and J by 1 base, with 20 bases between the two germline ends. The CDR3 runs 15 residues. The CDR3 nucleotides are TGCGCCACCGCCTTAGAGACAGTGGGATCCTACGAGCAGTACTTC. This sequence encodes CATALETVGSYEQYF.

The rearrangement links TRBV29-1 to TRBJ2-5; D may be TRBD1 (6 bases). The J call may be in error: the DNA end matches TRBJ2-7 better. The CDR3 length is 11 residues. Germline loops: CDR1 SQVTM, CDR2 ANQGSEA. The CDR3 here is CSDHREHEQYF. CDR3 in DNA: TGCAGCGACCACAGGGAGCACGAGCAGTACTTC.

In nucleotides, the CDR3 is TGTGCCAGCAGCCAAGAAGAAGGACAGGGGGCAGAGGAGCAGTACTTC. Residues: CASSQEEGQGAEEQYF. The gene calls are TRBV4-2 and TRBJ2-5; 11 nucleotides agree with TRBD1. The CDR3 contains 16 residues. V lost 0 bases and J lost 11; bases outside the gene matches: 11. The germline CDR1 and CDR2 sequences are LGHNA and YNFKEQ.

This sequence joins TRBV10-3 and TRBJ2-1; 13 bases line up with TRBD2. CDR3 length: 18 residues. Trimming took 6 bases from V and 6 from J; bases not matched to a gene: 14. Per the germline V gene, CDR1 is ENHRY and CDR2 is SYGVKD. CDR3 residues: CAIREPGLAGSKGNEQFF. In DNA form, the CDR3 reads TGTGCCATCAGGGAACCGGGACTAGCGGGATCAAAGGGCAATGAGCAGTTCTTC.

The V gene is TRBV9, the J gene TRBJ2-5; unclear D gene. The V end was cut by 4 bases, the J end by 1 base, with 11 bases between. The CDR3 is 14 residues long. Germline V gene sequence: CDR1 SGDLS, CDR2 YYNGEE. Written as DNA, the CDR3 is TGTGCCAGCAGCCCCCGGGTTACCCAAGAGACCCAGTACTTC. This sequence encodes CASSPRVTQETQYF.